Each of the 12 T cell receptor beta chains below was sequenced from the same sample in a study of blood T cells in healthy people across ages. Sample-barcoded 5' priming and a J-beta primer mix drove a second PCR of 7 to 11 cycles. TCRdb independently ran MiXCR on the 5' RACE reads; one entry per CDR3 protein. The sample contains 1.5 million to 2 million distinct CDR3 sequences, less than 50% of which appear only once. Sequencing input: blood. Every receptor here comes from a woman between 40 and 55 years old in good health.

The J gene is TRBJ2-3, the V gene TRBV5-1; tentative D call: TRBD2 (6 bases). This CDR3 contains 14 residues. Germline V gene lookup returns CDR1 SGHRS and CDR2 YFSETQ. Deletions cut 4 bases from V and 5 bases from J, with 14 bases between. CDR3 protein: CASSRLDGGDTQYF. DNA for the CDR3: TGCGCCAGCAGCCGACTGGACGGGGGAGATACGCAGTATTTT.

The chain joins TRBV7-2 to TRBJ1-1; D not certain. Per germline, CDR1 SGHTA and CDR2 FQGNSA. Trimming shortened V by 5 bases and J by 6 bases, and 19 bases separated the two germline ends. This CDR3 region has 15 residues. The CDR3 DNA follows: TGTGCCAGCAGCCCCCGGGAGGTTATCTTCGCTGAAGCTTTCTTT. Encoded protein: CASSPREVIFAEAFF.

The sample holds a few counts of this clonotype. The chain recombines TRBV24-1 with TRBJ2-5, with 7 bases matching TRBD1. In germline, CDR1 is KGHDR, CDR2 SFDVKD. The V and J ends lost 3 bases and 1 base, in that order; junction bases with no gene match: 7. This CDR3 has 16 amino acids. The DNA for the CDR3 is TGTGCCACCAGTGATCCCGGACAGGCTACCCAAGAGACCCAGTACTTC. Translation gives CATSDPGQATQETQYF.

This sequence joins TRBV5-6 and TRBJ2-3, with D maybe TRBD2 (5 bases). The CDR3 is 13 residues long. V was trimmed by 1 base and J by 4 bases, leaving 7 bases between them. CDR1 and CDR2 (germline): SGHDT, YYEEEE. The CDR3 spells CASSLRGSDTQYF. CDR3 coding DNA: TGTGCCAGCAGCTTGCGGGGATCAGATACGCAGTATTTT.

The genes are TRBV6-5 and TRBJ2-3, with D possibly TRBD2 on 5 matching bases. Trimming removed 5 bases from V and 6 bases from J, with 12 bases in between. The CDR3 length is 13 residues. Germline CDR1 and CDR2: MNHEY and SVGAGI. The CDR3 loop is CASSMTRRDTQYF. For the CDR3, the DNA is TGTGCCAGCAGTATGACACGGAGGGATACGCAGTATTTT.

The V and J genes are TRBV6-2 or TRBV6-3 and TRBJ1-1; 8 nucleotides align to TRBD1. Germline CDR1 reads MNHEY; CDR2 reads SVGEGT. The V and J ends lost 7 bases and 11 bases, in that order; junction bases with no gene match: 6. This CDR3 contains 11 residues. This chain's CDR3 is CASNERDRAFF. The DNA for the CDR3 is TGTGCCAGCAACGAACGGGACAGGGCTTTCTTT.

V gene TRBV7-9 combines with J gene TRBJ2-1, with 7 positions matching TRBD1. Trimming removed 5 bases from V and 9 bases from J; junction bases left unmatched: 10. Germline V gene data show CDR1 as SEHNR and CDR2 as FQNEAQ (reference sequence). The CDR3 is 14 amino acids. This CDR3 reads CASSGVRGRSEQFF. The DNA for the CDR3 is TGTGCCAGCAGCGGAGTCAGGGGGAGAAGTGAGCAGTTCTTC.

The chain has TRBV11-1 and TRBJ2-1, with 11 bases lining up with TRBD2. The CDR3 has 16 amino acids. Germline V gene lookup returns CDR1 SGHAT and CDR2 FQDESV (reference sequence). The junction had 2 bases not matched to a gene; V was cut back by 2 bases and J by 2 bases. CDR3 sequence reads: CASSLQTSGAYNEQFF. CDR3 in DNA: TGTGCCAGCAGCTTACAGACTAGCGGGGCCTACAATGAGCAGTTCTTC.

This chain links TRBV7-3 with TRBJ1-6; D ambiguous. V lost 5 bases and J lost 10, with 15 bases in between. The germline V gene encodes CDR1 SGHTA and CDR2 FQGTGA. The CDR3 is 14 residues long. This CDR3 reads CASSRTSLGSPLHF. The CDR3 nucleotides are TGTGCCAGCAGCCGGACCTCCCTAGGGTCACCCCTCCACTTT.

The chain combines TRBV9 with TRBJ2-1; D not certain. Germline CDR1 SGDLS, CDR2 YYNGEE. The length of the CDR3 is 14 residues. V was cut by 0 bases and J by 4 bases, with 8 bases left in between. DNA of the CDR3: TGTGCCAGCAGCGTAGCCGCTAGTTACAATGAGCAGTTCTTC. Translation gives CASSVAASYNEQFF.

The chain uses TRBV19 and TRBJ1-5; D is undetermined. V was clipped by 1 base and J by 5 bases, with 12 bases between them. Germline V gene data show CDR1 as LNHDA and CDR2 as SQIVND (reference sequence). This CDR3 spans 15 amino acids. This chain's CDR3 is CASSIVGQVDQPQHF. The CDR3 coding sequence is TGTGCCAGTAGTATAGTTGGGCAGGTCGATCAGCCCCAGCATTTT. Variable domain in full (rest from reference TRBV19 and TRBJ1-5): DGGITQSPKYLFRKEGQNVTLSCEQNLNHDAMYWYRQDPGQGLRLIYYSQIVNDFQKGDIAEGYSVSREKKESFPLTVTSAQKNPTAFYLCASSIVGQVDQPQHFGDGTRLSIL.

The gene calls are TRBV10-3 and TRBJ1-1, with 7 bases aligning to TRBD1. Trimming at V came to 6 bases and at J to 2 bases, leaving 3 bases not matched to a gene. This CDR3 contains 13 residues. Germline V gene lookup returns CDR1 ENHRY and CDR2 SYGVKD. The CDR3 reads CAIRGTANTEAFF. Here the CDR3 DNA reads TGTGCCATCAGAGGGACAGCTAACACTGAAGCTTTCTTT.